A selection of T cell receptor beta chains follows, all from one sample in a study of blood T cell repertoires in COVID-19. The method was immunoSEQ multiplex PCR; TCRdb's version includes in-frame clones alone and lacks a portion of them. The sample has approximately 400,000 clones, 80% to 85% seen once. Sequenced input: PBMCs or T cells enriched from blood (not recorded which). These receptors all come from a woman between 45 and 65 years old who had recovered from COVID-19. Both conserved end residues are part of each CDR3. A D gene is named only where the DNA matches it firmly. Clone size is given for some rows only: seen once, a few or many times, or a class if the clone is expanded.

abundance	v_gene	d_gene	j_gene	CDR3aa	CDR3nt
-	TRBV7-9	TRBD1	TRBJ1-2	CASSSSGQGVFGYTF	TGTGCCAGCAGCTCCTCGGGACAGGGGGTTTTTGGCTACACCTTC
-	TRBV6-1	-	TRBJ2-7	CASSDPPGKQYF	TGTGCCAGCAGTGACCCCCCAGGGAAGCAGTACTTC
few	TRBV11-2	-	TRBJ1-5	CASNPGESGAAQPQHF	TGTGCCAGCAACCCAGGGGAGAGTGGTGCGGCTCAGCCCCAGCATTTT
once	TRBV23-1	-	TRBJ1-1	CASSQSPRVSTEAFF	TGCGCCAGCAGTCAATCCCCGCGGGTAAGCACTGAAGCTTTCTTT
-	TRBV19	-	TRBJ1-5	CASSTRIVIWDSSNQPQHF	TGTGCCAGTAGTACGAGAATAGTAATATGGGACTCTAGCAATCAGCCCCAGCATTTT
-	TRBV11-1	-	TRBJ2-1	CASSFRGNNEQFF	TGTGCCAGCAGCTTCCGCGGGAACAATGAGCAGTTCTTC
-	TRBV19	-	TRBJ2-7	CASSRRGQVDYEQYF	TGTGCCAGTAGTAGACGCGGGCAGGTCGATTACGAGCAGTACTTC
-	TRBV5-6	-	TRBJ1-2	CASSSLEDSGYTF	TGTGCCAGCAGCTCCTTAGAGGACAGCGGCTACACCTTC
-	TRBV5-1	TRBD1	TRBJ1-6	CASSLTTSAYRGQDSPLHF	TGCGCCAGCAGCTTGACTACGTCTGCCTACAGGGGGCAGGATTCACCCCTCCACTTT
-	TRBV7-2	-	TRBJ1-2	CASSKTGPLGYTF	TGTGCCAGCAGTAAAACAGGGCCTCTTGGCTACACCTTC
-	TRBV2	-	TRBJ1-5	CASSDRSSNQPQHF	TGTGCCAGCAGTGACAGGTCGAGCAATCAGCCCCAGCATTTT
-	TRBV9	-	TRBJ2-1	CASSDVRGPYPYNEQFF	TGTGCCAGCAGCGACGTCAGGGGACCATACCCCTACAATGAGCAGTTCTTC
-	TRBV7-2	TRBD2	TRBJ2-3	CASSWRGYGGGARDTQYF	TGTGCCAGCAGCTGGAGGGGTTACGGCGGGGGGGCTCGCGATACGCAGTATTTT
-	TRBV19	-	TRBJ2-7	CASSPRLAVNYEQYF	TGTGCCAGTAGTCCCAGATTAGCGGTGAACTACGAGCAGTACTTC
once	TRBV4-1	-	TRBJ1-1	CASSLLGGNTEAFF	TGCGCCAGCAGCCTACTCGGAGGGAATACTGAAGCTTTCTTT
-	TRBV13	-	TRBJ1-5	CASSVRTAGSNQPQHF	TGTGCCAGCAGCGTTCGGACAGCCGGCTCCAATCAGCCCCAGCATTTT
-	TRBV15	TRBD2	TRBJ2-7	CATSRGGTSGIYEQYF	TGTGCCACCAGCAGAGGCGGGACTAGCGGAATCTACGAGCAGTACTTC
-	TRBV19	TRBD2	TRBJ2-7	CASSPLAGTAYEQYF	TGTGCCAGTAGTCCTCTAGCGGGCACAGCCTACGAGCAGTACTTC
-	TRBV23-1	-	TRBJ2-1	CAIPPRGAFNEQFF	TGCGCCATCCCCCCCAGGGGCGCGTTTAATGAGCAGTTCTTC
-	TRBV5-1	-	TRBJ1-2	CASSSAIQGSNGYTF	TGCGCCAGCAGCTCCGCTATACAGGGCTCGAATGGCTACACCTTC
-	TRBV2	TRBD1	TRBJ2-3	CASKTGGSTDTQYF	TGTGCCAGCAAAACAGGGGGCAGCACAGATACGCAGTATTTT
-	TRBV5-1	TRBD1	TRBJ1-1	CASSWGTGGTEAFF	TGCGCCAGCAGCTGGGGGACAGGCGGGACTGAAGCTTTCTTT
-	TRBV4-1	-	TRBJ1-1	CASSQDGRAGWTEAFF	TGCGCCAGCAGCCAAGACGGCAGGGCCGGGTGGACTGAAGCTTTCTTT
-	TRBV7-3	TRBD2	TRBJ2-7	CASSYGLAGDEQYF	TGTGCCAGCAGCTATGGACTAGCGGGGGACGAGCAGTACTTC
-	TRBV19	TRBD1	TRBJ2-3	CASRDRGRGDTDTQYF	TGTGCCAGTAGGGACAGGGGGCGAGGCGACACAGATACGCAGTATTTT
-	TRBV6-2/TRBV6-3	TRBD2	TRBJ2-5	CASSRGGGGETQYF	TGTGCCAGCAGTCGCGGGGGAGGCGGAGAGACCCAGTACTTC
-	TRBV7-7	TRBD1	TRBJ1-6	CASSGQTGPNSPLHF	TGTGCTAGCAGCGGTCAGACAGGGCCTAATTCACCCCTCCACTTT
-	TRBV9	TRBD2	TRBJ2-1	CASSVEREAGFSYNEQFF	TGTGCCAGCAGCGTAGAAAGGGAAGCGGGATTCTCCTACAATGAGCAGTTCTTC
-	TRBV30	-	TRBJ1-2	CAWSVPGVSYGYTF	TGTGCCTGGAGTGTACCGGGGGTTAGCTATGGCTACACCTTC
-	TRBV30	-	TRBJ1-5	CAWRVQGSNQPQHF	TGTGCCTGGAGAGTACAGGGAAGCAATCAGCCCCAGCATTTT
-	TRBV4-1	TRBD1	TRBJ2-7	CASSPDRVTNSYEQYF	TGCGCCAGCAGCCCTGACAGGGTCACTAACTCCTACGAGCAGTACTTC
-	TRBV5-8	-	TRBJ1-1	CASSFGYYTEAFF	TGTGCCAGCAGCTTCGGTTACTACACTGAAGCTTTCTTT
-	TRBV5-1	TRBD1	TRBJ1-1	CASSSDATGGGTEAFF	TGCGCCAGCAGCTCCGACGCGACAGGGGGAGGCACTGAAGCTTTCTTT
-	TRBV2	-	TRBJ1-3	CASSETGMGNTIYF	TGTGCCAGCAGTGAAACAGGGATGGGAAACACCATATATTTT
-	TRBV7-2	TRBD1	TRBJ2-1	CASSSQGQGVGEQFF	TGTGCCAGCAGCTCCCAGGGACAGGGGGTGGGTGAGCAGTTCTTC
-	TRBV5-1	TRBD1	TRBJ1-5	CASSASGGINQPQHF	TGCGCCAGCAGCGCTTCAGGGGGTATCAATCAGCCCCAGCATTTT
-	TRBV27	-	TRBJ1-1	CASSTSLLREAFF	TGTGCCAGCAGCACTTCCCTATTGAGGGAGGCTTTCTTT
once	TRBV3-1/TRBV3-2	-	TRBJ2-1	CASSQWAGPYNEQFF	TGTGCCAGCAGCCAATGGGCCGGCCCCTACAATGAGCAGTTCTTC
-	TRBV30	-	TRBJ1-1	CAWMAGSTEAFF	TGTGCCTGGATGGCCGGGTCCACTGAAGCTTTCTTT